A selection of T cell receptor beta chains follows, all from one sample in a study of control samples from healthy donors and cancer patients. Profiling relied on immunoSEQ multiplex PCR, and the TCRdb table lists in-frame clones only, not all of them. The top ten clones hold about 1.1% of a sample with around 120,000 clones, over 75% of them seen once. The specimen sequenced was PBMCs. The source is a woman aged 50 to 65 with colorectal cancer. The CDR3 runs from the conserved cysteine through the conserved F or W. Each record gives: J gene, V gene, clone size, D gene, CDR3 protein, CDR3 DNA. D genes are given only for firm matches. Expanded clones get a size class; other rows say once, few or many, or leave the size out.

TRBJ2-7	TRBV15	.	.	CATSRGGAWGVSYEQYF	TGTGCCACCAGCAGAGGGGGGGCGTGGGGGGTCTCCTACGAGCAGTACTTC
TRBJ1-4	TRBV6-2/TRBV6-3	.	.	CASSYIRTGSGKLFF	TGTGCCAGCAGTTACATCAGGACCGGGTCTGGAAAACTGTTTTTT
TRBJ1-2	TRBV6-4	.	.	CASSVTSGPPRFYTF	TGTGCCAGCAGTGTTACATCGGGCCCCCCGAGGTTCTACACCTTC
TRBJ2-1	TRBV7-9	.	.	CASSAGFTYNEQFF	TGTGCCAGCAGCGCGGGGTTTACCTACAATGAGCAGTTCTTC
TRBJ2-2	TRBV4-2	.	TRBD2	CASSHTSGANTGELFF	TGTGCCAGCAGCCATACTAGCGGGGCTAACACCGGGGAGCTGTTTTTT
TRBJ2-1	TRBV15	.	.	CATSRDRGGPGEQFF	TGTGCCACCAGCAGAGATCGAGGGGGGCCTGGCGAGCAGTTCTTC
TRBJ2-3	TRBV10-3	.	.	CAISGGASTDTQYF	TGTGCCATCAGTGGAGGGGCCAGCACAGATACGCAGTATTTT
TRBJ2-3	TRBV10-3	.	TRBD2	CAIRDSESGRGAQYF	TGTGCCATCAGGGACAGCGAAAGCGGGAGAGGCGCGCAGTATTTT
TRBJ1-1	TRBV3-1/TRBV3-2	once	.	CASSLPGTEAFF	TGTGCCAGCAGCCTCCCCGGGACAGAAGCTTTCTTT
TRBJ2-5	TRBV5-1	.	TRBD2	CASSKGLGVVETQYF	TGCGCCAGCAGCAAGGGACTAGGGGTCGTGGAGACCCAGTACTTC
TRBJ2-1	TRBV6-5	.	TRBD2	CASRRLADEQFF	TGTGCCAGCAGGCGACTAGCGGATGAGCAGTTCTTC
TRBJ2-1	TRBV28	.	TRBD2	CASQSPGLEGREQFF	TGTGCCAGCCAAAGCCCGGGACTAGAAGGACGTGAGCAGTTCTTC
TRBJ2-7	TRBV18	.	TRBD1	CASSRGTGVSYEQYF	TGTGCCAGCTCACGAGGGACAGGGGTCTCCTACGAGCAGTACTTC
TRBJ1-1	TRBV27	.	.	CASSLLPGTNTEAFF	TGTGCCAGCAGTTTACTTCCAGGGACGAACACTGAAGCTTTCTTT
TRBJ1-4	TRBV5-1	.	.	CVSRNDPGATNEKLFF	TGCGTCAGCAGAAATGACCCGGGGGCGACTAATGAAAAACTGTTTTTT
TRBJ2-1	TRBV9	.	.	CASSVVALEVGEQFF	TGTGCCAGCAGCGTAGTTGCCCTAGAAGTGGGGGAGCAGTTCTTC
TRBJ2-5	TRBV19	few	.	CASSIQGGETQYF	TGTGCCAGTAGTATCCAGGGTGGAGAGACCCAGTACTTC
TRBJ1-4	TRBV30	.	TRBD1	CAWSTQGATNEKLFF	TGTGCCTGGAGTACCCAGGGGGCAACTAATGAAAAACTGTTTTTT
TRBJ1-2	TRBV28	.	TRBD1	CASSNLRQGIGGYTF	TGTGCCAGCAGTAACCTTCGACAGGGCATCGGTGGCTACACCTTC
TRBJ1-4	TRBV28	.	.	CASSFPLPGLEKLFF	TGTGCCAGCAGTTTTCCCCTCCCAGGGCTTGAAAAACTGTTTTTT
TRBJ1-4	TRBV7-9	.	.	CASSLDFEGREKLFF	TGTGCCAGCAGCTTGGACTTTGAAGGACGGGAAAAACTGTTTTTT
TRBJ2-1	TRBV12-3/TRBV12-4	.	.	CASSKFLNVQFF	TGTGCCAGCAGTAAATTCCTGAATGTGCAGTTCTTC
TRBJ2-2	TRBV2	few	.	CASSGENTGELFF	TGTGCCAGCAGTGGTGAAAACACCGGGGAGCTGTTTTTT
TRBJ2-2	TRBV13	.	.	CASSLNVGGRAGELFF	TGTGCCAGCAGCTTAAATGTTGGGGGACGGGCCGGGGAGCTGTTTTTT
TRBJ1-1	TRBV12-3/TRBV12-4	.	.	CASSLKGNLVFF	TGTGCCAGCAGTTTAAAGGGGAATCTCGTTTTCTTT
TRBJ1-4	TRBV6-5	.	.	CASSPGTANEKLFF	TGTGCCAGCAGTCCCGGGACCGCAAATGAAAAACTGTTTTTT
TRBJ1-5	TRBV29-1	.	TRBD1	CSVDKTGVGYNQPQHF	TGCAGCGTCGATAAGACAGGGGTCGGATACAATCAGCCCCAGCATTTT
TRBJ2-5	TRBV12-5	once	.	CASGFLPIGFTETQYF	TGTGCTAGTGGTTTTCTCCCAATTGGGTTCACGGAGACCCAGTACTTC
TRBJ2-3	TRBV7-2	.	.	CASSLLSGGGTDTQYF	TGTGCCAGCAGCTTACTGAGTGGAGGGGGTACAGATACGCAGTATTTT
TRBJ2-7	TRBV7-9	.	.	CASSLARDGPLSSYEQYF	TGTGCCAGCAGCTTAGCGCGGGACGGGCCGCTTAGCTCCTACGAGCAGTACTTC
TRBJ2-2	TRBV29-1	.	TRBD1	CSVAVGGPNTGELFF	TGCAGCGTCGCCGTAGGGGGCCCGAACACCGGGGAGCTGTTTTTT
TRBJ2-2	TRBV6-6	.	TRBD1	CASSRDRGETGELFF	TGTGCCAGCAGTCGTGACAGGGGGGAAACCGGGGAGCTGTTTTTT
TRBJ1-2	TRBV30	.	.	CAWSVGPAYGYTF	TGTGCCTGGAGTGTGGGTCCAGCCTATGGCTACACCTTC
TRBJ2-5	TRBV11-2	few	TRBD2	CASSLQGLADQETQYF	TGTGCCAGCAGCTTACAGGGACTAGCGGACCAAGAGACCCAGTACTTC
TRBJ1-5	TRBV2	.	.	CASNFYGSNQPQHF	TGTGCCAGCAACTTTTACGGTTCCAATCAGCCCCAGCATTTT
TRBJ2-7	TRBV5-1	.	TRBD1	CASSPGQGVRYEQYF	TGCGCCAGCAGCCCGGGACAGGGGGTACGTTACGAGCAGTACTTC
TRBJ1-2	TRBV2	.	TRBD1	CASSEALPGQGFYGYTF	TGTGCCAGCAGTGAAGCCCTCCCGGGACAGGGATTTTATGGCTACACCTTC
TRBJ2-2	TRBV19	.	.	CASSILGGENTGELFF	TGTGCCAGTAGTATATTGGGCGGGGAGAACACCGGGGAGCTGTTTTTT
TRBJ1-4	TRBV7-8	.	.	CASSPGTLEKLFF	TGTGCCAGCAGCCCGGGGACCTTGGAAAAACTGTTTTTT